This note documents a single T cell receptor (beta chain) sequence. Antigen specificity is unknown. This entry comes from a study of monozygotic twins with cystic fibrosis. The table came from immunoSEQ multiplex PCR; TCRdb's copy has only in-frame clones and leaves some out. The sample comprises 13,000 to 15,000 clones, roughly nine tenths of which are singletons, and approximately 0.7% rests with the top ten. The study's findings and limits: Co-twins had the most similar V usage for 13 of 16 pairs, J for 8. Monozygotic CF twins shared more identical nucleotide clonotypes than unrelated patients. Clonality was generally low (median roughly 0.0095), higher in the most severe patients.

With V trimmed by 1 base and J by 0 bases, 3 bases remained unmatched. This CDR3 is built from 15 residues. Germline CDR1 is SEHNR and CDR2 is FQNEAQ (reference sequence). Specimen: blood. J is TRBJ2-7 and V is TRBV7-9; 7 bases fit TRBD2. The TCR was taken from a boy between 5 and 17 years old with cystic fibrosis. The CDR3 sequence is CASSLVGGSSYEQYF. The CDR3 nucleotides are TGTGCCAGCAGCTTAGTCGGGGGGAGCTCCTACGAGCAGTACTTC.